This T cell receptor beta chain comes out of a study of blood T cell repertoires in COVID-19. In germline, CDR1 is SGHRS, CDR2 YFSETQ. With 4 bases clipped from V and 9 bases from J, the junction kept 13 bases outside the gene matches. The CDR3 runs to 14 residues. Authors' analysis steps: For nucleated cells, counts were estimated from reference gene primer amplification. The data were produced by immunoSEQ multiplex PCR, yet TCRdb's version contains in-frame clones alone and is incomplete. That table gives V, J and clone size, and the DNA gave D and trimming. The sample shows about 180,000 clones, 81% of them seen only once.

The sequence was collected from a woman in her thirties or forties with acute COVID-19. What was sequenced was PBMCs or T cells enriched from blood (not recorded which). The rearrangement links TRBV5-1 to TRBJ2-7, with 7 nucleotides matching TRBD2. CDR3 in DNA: TGCGCCAGCAGCCTATCGGGCGGGGGACCGAGGCAGTACTTC. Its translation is CASSLSGGGPRQYF.